The sequence of this T cell receptor (beta chain) was determined in a study of control samples from healthy donors and cancer patients. There are a few counts of this clone. Some clones are missing from TCRdb's copy, which holds only in-frame ones; the method was immunoSEQ multiplex PCR. Here the sample spans approximately 41,000 clones, less than 95% being singletons. The CDR3 totals 13 residues. The V end lost 5 bases, the J end lost 5 bases, and 11 bases lay between the germline ends. The chain employs TRBV12-3 or TRBV12-4 and TRBJ2-3; no reliable D call. Sequenced input: blood. The clonotype originates from a man aged 55 to 70 in good health. The chain's CDR3 is CASSPYSQDTQYF. CDR3 DNA: TGTGCCAGCAGTCCCTACAGTCAAGATACGCAGTATTTT.